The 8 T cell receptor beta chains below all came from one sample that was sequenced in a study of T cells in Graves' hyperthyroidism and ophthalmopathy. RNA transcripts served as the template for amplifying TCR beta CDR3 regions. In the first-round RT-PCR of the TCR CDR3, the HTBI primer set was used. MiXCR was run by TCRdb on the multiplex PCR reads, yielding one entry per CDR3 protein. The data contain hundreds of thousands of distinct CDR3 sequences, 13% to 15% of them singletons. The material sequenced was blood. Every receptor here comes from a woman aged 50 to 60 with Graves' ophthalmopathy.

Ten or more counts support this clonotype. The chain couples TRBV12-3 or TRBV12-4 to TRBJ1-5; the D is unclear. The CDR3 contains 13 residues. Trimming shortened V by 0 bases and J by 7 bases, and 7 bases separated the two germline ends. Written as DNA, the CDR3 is TGTGCCAGCAGTTTAGCTGGGATCCAGCCCCAGCATTTT. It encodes CASSLAGIQPQHF.

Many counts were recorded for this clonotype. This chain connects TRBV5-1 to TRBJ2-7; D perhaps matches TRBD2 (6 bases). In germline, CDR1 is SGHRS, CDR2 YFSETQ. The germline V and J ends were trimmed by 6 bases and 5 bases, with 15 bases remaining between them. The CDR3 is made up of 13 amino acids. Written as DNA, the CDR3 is TGCGCCAGCACCATTGAGACTAGAGACGAGCAGTACTTC. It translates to CASTIETRDEQYF.

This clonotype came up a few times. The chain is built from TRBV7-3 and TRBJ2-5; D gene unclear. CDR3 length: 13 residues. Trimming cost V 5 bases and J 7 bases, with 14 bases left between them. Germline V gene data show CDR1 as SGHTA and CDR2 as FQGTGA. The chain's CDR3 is CASSPGLAMTQYF. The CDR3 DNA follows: TGTGCCAGCAGCCCTGGCTTAGCAATGACCCAGTACTTC.

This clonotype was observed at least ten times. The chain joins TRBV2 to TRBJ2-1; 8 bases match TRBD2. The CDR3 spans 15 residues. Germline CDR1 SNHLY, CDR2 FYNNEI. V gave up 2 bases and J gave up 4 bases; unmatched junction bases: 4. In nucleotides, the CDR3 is TGTGCCAGCAGTGAAACTAGCGGAACATACAATGAGCAGTTCTTC. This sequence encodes CASSETSGTYNEQFF.

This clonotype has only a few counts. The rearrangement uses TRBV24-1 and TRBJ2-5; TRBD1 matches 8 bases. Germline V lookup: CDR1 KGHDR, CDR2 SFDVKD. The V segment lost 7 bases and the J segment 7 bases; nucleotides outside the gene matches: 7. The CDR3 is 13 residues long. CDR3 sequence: CATRGTGSVTQYF. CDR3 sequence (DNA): TGTGCCACCAGAGGGACAGGTAGTGTGACCCAGTACTTC.

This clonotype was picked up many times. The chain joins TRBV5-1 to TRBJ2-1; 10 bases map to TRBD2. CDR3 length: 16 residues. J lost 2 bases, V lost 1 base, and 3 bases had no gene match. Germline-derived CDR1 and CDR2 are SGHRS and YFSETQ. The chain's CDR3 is CASSLTSGTAYNEQFF. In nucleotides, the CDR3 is TGCGCCAGCAGCTTGACTAGCGGGACGGCCTACAATGAGCAGTTCTTC.

Here the CDR3 reads CASSPTGSDNEQFF. CDR3 bases: TGTGCCAGCAGCCCGACGGGCTCGGACAATGAGCAGTTCTTC. The chain joins TRBV3-1 to TRBJ2-1; D gene unclear. V was clipped by 4 bases and J by 5 bases, with 12 bases between them. Germline V lookup: CDR1 LGHDT, CDR2 YNNKEL (reference sequence). CDR3 length: 14 amino acids.

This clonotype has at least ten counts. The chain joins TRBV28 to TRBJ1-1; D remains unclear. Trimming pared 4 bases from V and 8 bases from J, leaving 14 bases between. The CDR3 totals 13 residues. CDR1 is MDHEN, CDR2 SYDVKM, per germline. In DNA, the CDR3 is TGTGCCAGCAGTTGGTCTGGCAGAGACGAAGCTTTCTTT. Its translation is CASSWSGRDEAFF. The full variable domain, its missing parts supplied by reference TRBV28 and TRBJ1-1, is DVKVTQSSRYLVKRTGEKVFLECVQDMDHENMFWYRQDPGLGLRLIYFSYDVKMKEKGDIPEGYSVSREKKERFSLILESASTNQTSMYLCASSWSGRDEAFFGQGTRLTVV.